This entry lists 13 T cell receptor beta chains sequenced from one sample in a study of T-cell memory formation after mild COVID-19 (dated by TCRdb to the early 2020s). Library preparation employed 5' RACE. TCRdb lists the instrument as Illumina NovaSeq 6000. TCRdb reanalyzed the raw reads on its own, using fastp at Q25 for trimming and MiXCR for clone calling, and kept in-frame beta chains. Every entry covers one CDR3 protein and lists the most common genes and DNA from its rows. In this sample the table shows under 250,000 distinct CDR3 sequences, 15% to 19% of which occur a single time. The ten biggest clones cover 2.1% of the sample. The material sequenced was PBMCs or a T cell subset sorted from them (not recorded which). Receptors were obtained from an adult woman who had mild COVID-19 (a few samples of this study predate the infection). The sample titles of this study are shuffled in the database, so cell type and time point are left out; the donor was told from shared clones.

There are a few counts of this clonotype. V usage is TRBV24-1 and J usage is TRBJ2-7, with TRBD2 matching 10 bases. The V segment lost 6 bases and the J segment 2 bases; nucleotides outside the gene matches: 9. Germline V gene sequence: CDR1 KGHDR, CDR2 SFDVKD. This CDR3 region has 16 residues. The chain's CDR3 is CATSSGRARSPYEQYF. CDR3 DNA: TGTGCCACCAGTAGCGGGAGGGCAAGATCCCCCTACGAGCAGTACTTC.

This clonotype was detected a few times. The V and J genes are TRBV20-1 and TRBJ2-1; unclear D gene. Germline values: CDR1 DFQATT, CDR2 SNEGSKA (reference sequence). The CDR3 sequence is 12 residues long. The ends were cut back, 3 bases at V and 1 base at J, with 4 bases in the middle. The CDR3 DNA follows: TGCAGTGCTAGCCGGTCCTACAATGAGCAGTTCTTC. It specifies CSASRSYNEQFF.

This clonotype was counted a few times. The chain combines TRBV6-1 with TRBJ2-7; tentatively, D is TRBD2 (6 bases). CDR1 and CDR2 from the germline V gene are MNHNS and SASEGT. With 4 bases removed from V and 0 bases from J, the gap between germline ends came to 10 bases. CDR3 length: 14 residues. The CDR3, as DNA: TGTGCCAGCAGTGTTGGGAGGCTCTCCTACGAGCAGTACTTC. It encodes CASSVGRLSYEQYF.

J is TRBJ2-7 and V is TRBV27; unclear D gene. The germline CDR1 and CDR2 sequences are MNHEY and SMNVEV (reference sequence). The CDR3 extends over 13 amino acids. The V end lost 6 bases, the J end lost 0 bases, and 9 bases lay between the germline ends. CDR3 nucleotides: TGTGCCAGCAGCCTCGCCCACTCCTACGAGCAGTACTTC. The encoded protein is CASSLAHSYEQYF.

CDR3 sequence (DNA): TGTGCCAGCAGAGGAGGGGGGAATGAAAAACTGTTTTTT. It codes for CASRGGGNEKLFF. This sequence joins TRBV6-5 and TRBJ1-4, with TRBD1 as a possible D gene (6 bases). This CDR3 is 13 amino acids long. Germline-derived CDR1 and CDR2 are MNHEY and SVGAGI. V shed 6 bases and J shed 5 bases, with 10 bases lying between them.

The CDR3: CSAAGGPMNTEAFF. The CDR3 DNA sequence: TGCAGTGCAGCGGGCGGCCCGATGAACACTGAAGCTTTCTTT. The J gene is TRBJ1-1, the V gene TRBV20-1; D is undetermined. V lost 6 bases and J 0 bases, leaving 14 bases between the germline ends. Germline values: CDR1 DFQATT, CDR2 SNEGSKA (reference sequence). This CDR3 region has 14 residues.

The chain joins TRBV18 to TRBJ2-1, with 10 bases fitting TRBD2. V was pared by 1 base and J by 8 bases, with 5 bases of the junction left unmatched. The length of the CDR3 is 15 residues. Germline V gene sequence: CDR1 KGHSH, CDR2 LQKENI. The CDR3 DNA reads TGTGCCAGCTCACCACTAGCGGGAGGTACCGATGAGCAGTTCTTC. This encodes CASSPLAGGTDEQFF.

This clonotype was observed a few times. The rearrangement uses TRBV7-3 and TRBJ2-1; 9 bases align to TRBD2. CDR1 SGHTA and CDR2 FQGTGA come from the germline V gene. The V gene end was trimmed by 2 bases and the J gene end by 0 bases; junction bases not matched to a gene: 8. The CDR3 is 18 amino acids. The CDR3 nucleotides read TGTGCCAGCAGCTTACAGGCTAGCGGGGCCGCCTCCTACAATGAGCAGTTCTTC. It encodes CASSLQASGAASYNEQFF.

The V gene is TRBV9, the J gene TRBJ1-1, with 11 bases aligning to TRBD1. The ends lost 3 bases at V and 4 bases at J; junction bases unmatched: 5. Germline V lookup: CDR1 SGDLS, CDR2 YYNGEE. The CDR3 extends over 15 amino acids. The CDR3 DNA follows: TGTGCCAGCAGCGCGGACAGGGGGCTGAGCACTGAAGCTTTCTTT. Protein: CASSADRGLSTEAFF. The full variable domain, with the rest looked up from reference TRBV9 and TRBJ1-1, is DSGVTQTPKHLITATGQRVTLRCSPRSGDLSVYWYQQSLDQGLQFLIQYYNGEERAKGNILERFSAQQFPDLHSELNLSSLELGDSALYFCASSADRGLSTEAFFGQGTRLTVV.

CDR3 region: CSAEDIVDEQFF. The CDR3 bases are TGCAGTGCTGAGGACATTGTTGATGAGCAGTTCTTC. V usage is TRBV20-1 and J usage is TRBJ2-1; TRBD1 might be the D (5 bases). The V end lost 5 bases, the J end lost 8 bases, and 13 bases lay between the germline ends. This CDR3 spans 12 amino acids. Germline-derived CDR1 and CDR2 are DFQATT and SNEGSKA (reference sequence).

This chain connects TRBV6-5 to TRBJ2-3; no firm D call. V was pared by 1 base and J by 2 bases, with 13 bases between. The CDR3 sequence is 16 residues long. CDR1 and CDR2 (germline): MNHEY, SVGAGI. The CDR3 reads CASSYYSWRHTDTQYF. The CDR3 DNA sequence: TGTGCCAGCAGTTACTACTCATGGCGGCACACAGATACGCAGTATTTT.

The genes are TRBV6-5 and TRBJ2-2; 11 nucleotides match TRBD2. V lost 0 bases, J lost 0 bases, and 3 bases stayed unmatched. Germline V lookup: CDR1 MNHEY, CDR2 SVGAGI. This CDR3 comprises 18 residues. CDR3 coding DNA: TGTGCCAGCAGTTACTCGCTACTAGCGGGAGCGAACACCGGGGAGCTGTTTTTT. Protein product: CASSYSLLAGANTGELFF.

This clonotype appeared many times. J is TRBJ2-7 and V is TRBV4-2, with TRBD2 matching over 7 bases. From germline, CDR1 is LGHNA and CDR2 YNFKEQ. V was clipped by 4 bases and J by 0 bases; unmatched bases: 12. This CDR3 has 17 residues. The CDR3 is CASSRQTASGSSYEQYF. CDR3 DNA: TGTGCCAGCAGCCGGCAGACCGCTAGCGGTAGCTCCTACGAGCAGTACTTC.